This T cell receptor beta chain was obtained from a study of cytomegalovirus exposure and HLA in healthy donors (dated by TCRdb to about 2017). About the study as a whole: A later analysis indicated that the 90 to 150 validation repertoires were generated on the platform also employed for the approximately 700 repertoires of the first cohort. A separate validation cohort of 90 to 150 different subjects was used in addition to the 666-subject first cohort. The study aimed to test whether signatures of past pathogen exposure could be identified by cataloging public T cell receptors. High-throughput TCR immunosequencing, statistical association of individual TCRs with disease status, and machine learning were combined to predict cytomegalovirus infection status.

Here V drops 3 bases and J drops 7 bases, and the junction holds 7 bases not matched to any gene. Per the germline V gene (reference sequence), SEHNR is the CDR1 and FQNEAQ is the CDR2. The CDR3 measures 14 amino acids from cysteine to phenylalanine. This entry keeps only the CDR3 DNA: 42 bases, framed from base 1. Donors formed part of the validation cohort, which comprised over a hundred subjects and was distinct from the first cohort of 690 or so subjects. The library came from the immunoSEQ multiplex PCR assay. The paper's processing steps were these. A statistical classification framework was built for diagnosing cytomegalovirus status from the catalog of TCR beta chain sequences. Sourced from immuneACCESS, this table was stored by TCRdb with only in-frame sequences that have V and J called. A share of the clones is absent; for the studies checked, an unresolved V gene accounts for under half, and the remainder has no known explanation. Clone size and the V and J calls come from that table; the DNA yielded D and trimming. The sample table records under 400,000 clones; roughly 89% of these occur just once. The biggest ten clones account for 0.83% of the sample.

General findings and caveats noted by the study authors: A later analysis had no HLA typing for the validation cohort, so co-occurrence there was scored across all 120 or so repertoires. Across donors, most TCR sequences were observed very rarely, whereas some public TCRs were present in many individuals. It was suggested by the authors that the approach could potentially be generalized to other disease states and immunological phenotypes. The classifier was reported to diagnose cytomegalovirus status with high specificity and sensitivity in both the original cohort and the validation cohort. The study listed 170 or so TCR beta chains as associated with cytomegalovirus. In vitro tests confirmed that a few of the cytomegalovirus-associated TCR beta chains recognize cytomegalovirus antigens. A later analysis found that TCRs clustered in the first cohort also tended to co-occur in the 120 validation repertoires, with more than 90% of cluster scores above 0.

Concerning this clone itself: What antigen it recognizes has not been identified. Base qualities are missing; no much larger clone stands one base away.

The sample comprised PBMCs. The TCR was taken from a woman between 18 and 30 years old in good health and CMV-seronegative. The rearrangement combines TRBV7-9 with TRBJ2-7, with 9 bases in between that match TRBD2. This receptor carries the CDR3 CASSFLAGVFEQYF. The DNA sequence follows: TGTGCCAGCAGCTTTTTAGCGGGAGTGTTTGAGCAGTACTTC.